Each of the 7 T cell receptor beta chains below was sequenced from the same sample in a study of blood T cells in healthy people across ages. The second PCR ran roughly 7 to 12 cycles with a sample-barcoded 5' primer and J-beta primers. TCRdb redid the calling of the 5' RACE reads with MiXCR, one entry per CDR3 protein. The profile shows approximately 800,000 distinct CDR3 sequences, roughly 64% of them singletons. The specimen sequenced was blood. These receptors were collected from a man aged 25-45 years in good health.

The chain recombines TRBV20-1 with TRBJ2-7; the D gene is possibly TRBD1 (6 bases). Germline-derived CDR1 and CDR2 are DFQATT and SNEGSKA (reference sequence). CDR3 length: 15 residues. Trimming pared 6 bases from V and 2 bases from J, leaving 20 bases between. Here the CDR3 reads CSATRDNGRPYEQYF. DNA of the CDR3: TGCAGTGCAACCCGGGACAACGGCCGCCCCTACGAGCAGTACTTC.

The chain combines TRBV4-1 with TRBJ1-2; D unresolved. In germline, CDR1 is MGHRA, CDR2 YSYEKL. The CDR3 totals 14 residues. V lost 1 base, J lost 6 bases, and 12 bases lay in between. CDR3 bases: TGCGCCAGCAGCCAAGTTGGGCAACTAGATGGCTACACCTTC. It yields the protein CASSQVGQLDGYTF.

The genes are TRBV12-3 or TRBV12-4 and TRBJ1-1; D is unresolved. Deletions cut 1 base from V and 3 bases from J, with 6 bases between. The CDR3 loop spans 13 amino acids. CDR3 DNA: TGTGCCAGCAGTTTAGGGCCACACACTGAAGCTTTCTTT. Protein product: CASSLGPHTEAFF.

The CDR3 loop is CASTKGRATNEKLFF. The CDR3 DNA sequence: TGTGCCAGCACCAAAGGAAGAGCAACTAATGAAAAACTGTTTTTT. This chain connects TRBV28 to TRBJ1-4; D gene ambiguous. Germline V gives CDR1 MDHEN, CDR2 SYDVKM. V lost 7 bases, J lost 0 bases, and 12 bases lay in between. The CDR3 spans 15 residues. Using reference TRBV28 and TRBJ1-4 for the parts outside the CDR3, the full variable domain is DVKVTQSSRYLVKRTGEKVFLECVQDMDHENMFWYRQDPGLGLRLIYFSYDVKMKEKGDIPEGYSVSREKKERFSLILESASTNQTSMYLCASTKGRATNEKLFFGSGTQLSVL.

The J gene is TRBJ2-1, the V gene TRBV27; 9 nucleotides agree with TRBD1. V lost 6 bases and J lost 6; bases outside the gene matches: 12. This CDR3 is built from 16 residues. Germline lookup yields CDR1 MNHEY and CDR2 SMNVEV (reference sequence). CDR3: CASSWNRDRDGNEQFF. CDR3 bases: TGTGCCAGCAGCTGGAACCGGGACAGGGACGGCAATGAGCAGTTCTTC.

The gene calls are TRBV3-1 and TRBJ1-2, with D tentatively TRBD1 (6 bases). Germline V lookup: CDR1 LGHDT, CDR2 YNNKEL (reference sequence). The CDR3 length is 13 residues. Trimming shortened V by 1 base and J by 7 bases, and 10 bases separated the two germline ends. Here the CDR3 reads CASSQAQGPGYTF. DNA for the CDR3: TGTGCCAGCAGCCAAGCACAGGGACCTGGCTACACCTTC.

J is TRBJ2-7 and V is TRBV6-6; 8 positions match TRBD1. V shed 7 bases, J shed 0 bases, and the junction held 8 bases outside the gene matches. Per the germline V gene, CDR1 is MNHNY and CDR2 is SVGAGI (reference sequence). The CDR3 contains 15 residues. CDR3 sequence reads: CASTPRDRPSYEQYF. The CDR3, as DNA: TGTGCCAGCACCCCAAGGGACAGGCCCTCCTACGAGCAGTACTTC.